Below, one TCR beta chain is given with its context. This clonotype was seen ten or more times. What this receptor recognizes is not known. Base qualities are not at hand, and no much larger clone is one base apart. Sequencing used an Illumina HiSeq 1500. TCRdb passed the public sequencing reads through fastp at Q25 and MiXCR, retaining productive beta sequences. A single entry per CDR3 protein holds the most common genes and DNA from its merged rows. Here the sample has about 490,000 distinct CDR3 sequences; 11% occur a single time. 9.5% to 13% of the sample goes to the ten largest clones. This specimen comes from a study of T cell repertoires in cytomegalovirus infection (dated by TCRdb to between 2018 and 2021). Study-wide context: Because public TCR beta signatures pointed to carriage of CMV infection together with the matching HLA type, the HLA type of each donor mattered for the analysis.

The paper's findings and limits, for the study overall: In both this cohort and an independent roughly 330-donor cohort, the cumulative frequency of public TCR beta family members distinguished carriers of CMV infection plus the relevant HLA type. The ex vivo response was dominated by HLA-C-restricted CMV-specific TCR beta clonotypes, which also provided the single most frequent clonotype in two of eight donors.

This clonotype originated in a human donor in good health (CMV status not recorded). Some clones in this sample may be carry-over from other donors' samples. Specimen: PBMCs.

The DNA sequence is as follows: TGTGCCAGCAGTCCCTCTAAACCTAGCGGGAGAAAGACCCAGTACTTC. This codes for CASSPSKPSGRKTQYF. The rearrangement joined TRBV28 to TRBJ2-5, with 10 bases aligning to TRBD2. According to the germline V gene, CDR1 reads MDHEN and CDR2 reads SYDVKM. The V end gives up 5 bases and the J end 6 bases, leaving 12 bases in the junction not matched to a gene. Spanning cysteine to phenylalanine, the CDR3 consists of 16 amino acids. CDR3 DNA is the only sequence kept; it has 48 bases, read in frame from the first base.